The 4 T cell receptor beta chains reported below all come from one sample, sequenced in a study of beta chain features in type 1 diabetes. Study results and caveats: Shortening of TCRB CDR3s, moderate but significant, appeared in all four CD4+ subsets of Type 1 diabetes patients.

Their antigen targets remain unknown. Expressed TCRB transcripts were sequenced because the entire RNA isolate underwent reverse transcription. Using immunoSEQ multiplex PCR, the repertoire was profiled, and TCRdb retains in-frame clones only, with some absent. The sample yields around 160,000 clones, more than 60% seen once. The sequenced material came from naive CD4+ T cells from blood. Every receptor here comes from a man between 25 and 39 years old with type 1 diabetes.

The gene calls are TRBV30 and TRBJ1-1, with 7 bases aligning to TRBD1. J gave up 3 bases and V 8 bases, and 12 bases lay outside the gene matches. The CDR3 contains 14 residues. In germline, CDR1 is GTSNPN, CDR2 SVGIG (reference sequence). CDR3 nucleotide sequence: TGTGCCGGAACGCGACAGGGAGGAGACACTGAAGCTTTCTTT. Amino acids: CAGTRQGGDTEAFF.

This chain links TRBV10-3 with TRBJ2-3; 7 bases align to TRBD1. Germline V gene data show CDR1 as ENHRY and CDR2 as SYGVKD. The CDR3 runs to 19 residues. Trimming took 5 bases from V and 1 from J; bases not matched to a gene: 18. The DNA for the CDR3 is TGTGCCATCAGTCTACCCCCACGGGACAGCAGGGTCGGCACAGATACGCAGTATTTT. As protein: CAISLPPRDSRVGTDTQYF.

The chain uses TRBV5-6 and TRBJ1-1, with a weak D call TRBD1 (5 bases). Trimming pared 2 bases from V and 5 bases from J, leaving 10 bases between. Germline values: CDR1 SGHDT, CDR2 YYEEEE. The CDR3 contains 13 residues. CDR3 coding DNA: TGTGCCAGCAGCTTACAAGGGGTGACTGAAGCTTTCTTT. Protein: CASSLQGVTEAFF.

The chain combines TRBV2 with TRBJ2-5, with D unresolved. With 2 bases removed from V and 5 bases from J, the gap between germline ends came to 9 bases. Germline lookup yields CDR1 SNHLY and CDR2 FYNNEI. This CDR3 is 13 amino acids long. CDR3 DNA: TGTGCCAGCAGTGAAAGGTCCATGGAGACCCAGTACTTC. Residues: CASSERSMETQYF.